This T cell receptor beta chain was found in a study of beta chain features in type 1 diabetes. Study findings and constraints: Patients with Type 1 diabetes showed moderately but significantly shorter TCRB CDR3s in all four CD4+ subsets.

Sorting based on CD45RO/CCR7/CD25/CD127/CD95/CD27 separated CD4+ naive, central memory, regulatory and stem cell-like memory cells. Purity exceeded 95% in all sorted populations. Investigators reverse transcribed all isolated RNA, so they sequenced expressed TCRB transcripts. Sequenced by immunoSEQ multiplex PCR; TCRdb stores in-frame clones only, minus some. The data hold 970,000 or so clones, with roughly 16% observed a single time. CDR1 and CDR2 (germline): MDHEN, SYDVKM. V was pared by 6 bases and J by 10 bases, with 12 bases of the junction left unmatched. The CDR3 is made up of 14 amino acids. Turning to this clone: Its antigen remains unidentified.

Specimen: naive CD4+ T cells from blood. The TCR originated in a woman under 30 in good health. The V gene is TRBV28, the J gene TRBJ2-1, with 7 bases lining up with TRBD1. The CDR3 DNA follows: TGTGCCAGCAGAACCACCGACAGGGTCGGGGAGCAGTTCTTC. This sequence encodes CASRTTDRVGEQFF.